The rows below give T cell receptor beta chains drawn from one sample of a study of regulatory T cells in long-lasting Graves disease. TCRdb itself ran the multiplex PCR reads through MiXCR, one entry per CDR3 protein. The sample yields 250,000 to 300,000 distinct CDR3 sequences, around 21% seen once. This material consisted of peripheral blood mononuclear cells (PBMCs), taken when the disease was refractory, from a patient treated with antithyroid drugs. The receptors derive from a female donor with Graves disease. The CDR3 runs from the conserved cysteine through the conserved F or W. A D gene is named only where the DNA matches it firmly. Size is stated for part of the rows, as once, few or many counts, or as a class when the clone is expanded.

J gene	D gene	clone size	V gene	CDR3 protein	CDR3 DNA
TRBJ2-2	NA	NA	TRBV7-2	CASALSTNTGELFF	TGTGCCAGCGCCCTCTCTACGAACACCGGGGAGCTGTTTTTT
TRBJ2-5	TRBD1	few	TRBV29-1	CSALRGQVREQYF	TGCAGCGCCCTTCGGGGACAGGTTAGAGAACAGTACTTC
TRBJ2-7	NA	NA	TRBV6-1	CASNRRGGEQYF	TGTGCCAGCAACCGCAGGGGGGGCGAGCAGTACTTC
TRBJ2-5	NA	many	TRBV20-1	CSAPYDSHQETQYF	TGCAGTGCTCCATACGACAGCCACCAAGAGACCCAGTACTTC
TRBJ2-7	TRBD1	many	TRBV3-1	CASSQGTGGSYEQYF	TGTGCCAGCAGCCAAGGGACAGGGGGCTCCTACGAGCAGTACTTC
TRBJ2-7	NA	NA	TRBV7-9	CASSRTDLRFEQYF	TGTGCCAGCAGCCGGACAGATCTACGTTTCGAGCAGTACTTC
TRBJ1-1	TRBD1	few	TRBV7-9	CASSLRDRALDTEAFF	TGTGCCAGCAGCTTAAGGGACAGGGCTTTGGACACTGAAGCTTTCTTT
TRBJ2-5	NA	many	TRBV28	CASSLQGFVQETQYF	TGTGCCAGCAGCCTACAGGGTTTCGTCCAAGAGACCCAGTACTTC
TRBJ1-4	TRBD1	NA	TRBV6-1	CASSPPGTGLYEKLFF	TGTGCCAGCAGCCCGCCCGGGACAGGGCTTTATGAAAAACTGTTTTTT
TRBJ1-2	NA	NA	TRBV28	CASSFRTNYGYTF	TGTGCCAGCAGTTTTCGCACTAACTATGGCTACACCTTC
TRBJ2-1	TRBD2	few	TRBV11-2	CASSPAGGLYNEQFF	TGTGCCAGCAGCCCAGCGGGAGGGCTCTACAATGAGCAGTTCTTC
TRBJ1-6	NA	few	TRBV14	CASSQHGVNSPPSPLHF	TGTGCCAGCAGCCAACACGGCGTAAACAGCCCGCCATCACCCCTCCACTTT
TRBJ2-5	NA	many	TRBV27	CASSPPDRRQETQYF	TGTGCCAGCAGTCCACCCGACAGGAGGCAAGAGACCCAGTACTTC
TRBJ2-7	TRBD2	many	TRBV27	CASRPTSGMGYEQYF	TGTGCCAGCAGACCTACTAGCGGGATGGGATACGAGCAGTACTTC
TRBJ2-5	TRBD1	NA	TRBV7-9	CASTLLRDREETQYF	TGTGCCAGCACCTTGCTCCGGGACAGGGAAGAGACCCAGTACTTC
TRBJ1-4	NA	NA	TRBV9	CASSKGLEEKPFF	TGTGCCAGCAGTAAAGGGCTGGAGGAAAAACCGTTTTTT
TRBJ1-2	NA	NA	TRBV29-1	CSGQDWGAGYTF	TGCAGCGGCCAAGACTGGGGAGCTGGCTACACCTTC
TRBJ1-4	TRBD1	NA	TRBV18	CASSQGQDNEKLFF	TGTGCCAGCTCACAGGGACAGGATAATGAAAAACTGTTTTTT
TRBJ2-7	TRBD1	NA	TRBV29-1	CSVSGTGGLEQYF	TGCAGCGTGTCCGGGACAGGGGGCCTAGAGCAGTACTTC
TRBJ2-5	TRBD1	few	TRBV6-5	CASRYRDSLQETQYF	TGTGCCAGCAGGTACCGGGACAGCCTTCAAGAGACCCAGTACTTC
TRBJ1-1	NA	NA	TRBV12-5	CATAGMNTEAFF	TGTGCCACGGCGGGGATGAACACTGAAGCTTTCTTT
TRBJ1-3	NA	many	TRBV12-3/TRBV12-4	CASSRRNSGNTIYF	TGTGCCAGCAGCCGACGGAACTCTGGAAACACCATATATTTT
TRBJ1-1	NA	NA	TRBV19	CASTGIRPAEAFF	TGTGCCAGTACGGGGATTAGGCCGGCTGAAGCTTTCTTT
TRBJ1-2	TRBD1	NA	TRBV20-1	CSARGPGQELNYGYTF	TGCAGTGCTAGAGGACCCGGACAGGAATTGAACTATGGCTACACCTTC
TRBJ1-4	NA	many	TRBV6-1	CASSETVLNEKLFF	TGTGCCAGCAGTGAAACGGTCCTGAATGAAAAACTGTTTTTT
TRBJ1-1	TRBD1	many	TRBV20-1	CSADSPGQGAFF	TGCAGTGCTGATTCACCGGGACAGGGAGCTTTCTTT
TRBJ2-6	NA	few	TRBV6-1	CASSRKGQGANVLTF	TGTGCCAGCAGTCGCAAGGGCCAAGGGGCCAACGTCCTGACTTTC
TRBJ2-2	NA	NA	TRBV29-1	CSVVLVGELFF	TGCAGCGTTGTCCTAGTCGGGGAGCTGTTTTTT
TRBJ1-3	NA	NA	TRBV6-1	CASRTGLDSGNTIYF	TGTGCCAGCAGGACGGGACTCGACTCTGGAAACACCATATATTTT
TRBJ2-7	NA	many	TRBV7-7	CASSLSGGNEQYF	TGTGCTAGCAGCTTGTCTGGGGGAAACGAGCAGTACTTC
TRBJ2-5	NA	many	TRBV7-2	CASSLVPSQETQYF	TGTGCCAGCAGCTTAGTGCCCAGCCAAGAGACCCAGTACTTC
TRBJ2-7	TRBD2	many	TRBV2	CASTDLAGRYEQYF	TGTGCCAGCACGGACTTAGCGGGACGCTACGAGCAGTACTTC
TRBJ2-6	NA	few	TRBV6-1	CASSLRFSGANVLTF	TGTGCCAGCAGCCTTCGTTTTTCTGGGGCCAACGTCCTGACTTTC
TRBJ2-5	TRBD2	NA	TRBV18	CASSRGTSGSQETQYF	TGTGCCAGCTCACGAGGGACTAGCGGGAGCCAAGAGACCCAGTACTTC
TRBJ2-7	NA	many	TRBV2	CASGPRGRPYEQYF	TGTGCCAGCGGGCCCCGGGGCCGGCCTTACGAGCAGTACTTC
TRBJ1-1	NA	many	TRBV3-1	CASSQEPGTRTEAFF	TGTGCCAGCAGCCAAGAACCAGGGACTAGAACTGAAGCTTTCTTT